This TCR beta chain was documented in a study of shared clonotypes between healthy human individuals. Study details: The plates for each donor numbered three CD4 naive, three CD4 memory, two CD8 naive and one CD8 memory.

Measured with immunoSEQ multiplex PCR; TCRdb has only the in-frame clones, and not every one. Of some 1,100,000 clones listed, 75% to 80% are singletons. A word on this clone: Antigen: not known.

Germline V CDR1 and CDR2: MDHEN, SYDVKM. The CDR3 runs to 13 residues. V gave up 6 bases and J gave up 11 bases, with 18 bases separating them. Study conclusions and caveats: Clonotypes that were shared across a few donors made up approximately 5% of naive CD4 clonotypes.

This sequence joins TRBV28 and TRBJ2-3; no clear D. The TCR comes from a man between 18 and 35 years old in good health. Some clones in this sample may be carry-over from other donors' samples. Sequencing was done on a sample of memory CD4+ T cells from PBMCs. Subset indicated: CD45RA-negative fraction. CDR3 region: CASRPSYFSVQYF. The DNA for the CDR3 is TGTGCCAGCAGGCCCTCATACTTCAGTGTGCAGTATTTT.